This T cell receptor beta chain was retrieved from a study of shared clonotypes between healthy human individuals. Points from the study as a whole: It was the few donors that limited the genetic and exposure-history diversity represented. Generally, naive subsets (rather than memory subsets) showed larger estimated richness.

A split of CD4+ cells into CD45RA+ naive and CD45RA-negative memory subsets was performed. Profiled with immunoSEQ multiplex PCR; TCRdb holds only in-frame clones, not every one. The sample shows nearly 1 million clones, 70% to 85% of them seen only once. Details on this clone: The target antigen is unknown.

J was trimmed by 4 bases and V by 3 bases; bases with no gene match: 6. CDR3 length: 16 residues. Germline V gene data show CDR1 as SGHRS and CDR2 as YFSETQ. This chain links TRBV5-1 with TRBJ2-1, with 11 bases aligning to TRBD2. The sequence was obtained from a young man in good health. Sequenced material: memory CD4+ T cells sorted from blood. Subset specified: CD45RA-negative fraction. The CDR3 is CASSSTGTSGYNEQFF. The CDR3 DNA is TGCGCCAGCAGCTCAACCGGGACTAGCGGTTACAATGAGCAGTTCTTC. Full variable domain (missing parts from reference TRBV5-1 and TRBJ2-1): KAGVTQTPRYLIKTRGQQVTLSCSPISGHRSVSWYQQTPGQGLQFLFEYFSETQRNKGNFPGRFSGRQFSNSRSEMNVSTLELGDSALYLCASSSTGTSGYNEQFFGPGTRLTVL.